Sequencing of this TCR beta chain was carried out in a study of shared clonotypes between healthy human individuals (dated by TCRdb to about 2020). As for the study more broadly: The cohort included three men and two women between 18 and 49 years of age. For each donor, CD4 naive and CD4 memory were each given three plates, CD8 naive was given two plates, and CD8 memory was given one plate. To estimate repertoire size and how much clonotype sharing occurs between individuals, the study deeply sequenced the blood TCR repertoires of about five healthy adults. To increase sequencing depth and limit assay-specific biases, TCR repertoire library preparation and sequencing were carried out by different laboratories using diverse techniques. Each donor's leukapheresis produced roughly between roughly 0.85 and 10 billion PBMCs. Broad study findings and their caveats: About 5% of naive CD4, 3.5% of naive CD8, around 2.3% of memory CD4, and 0.4% of memory CD8 clonotypes were shared across a few donors. Pairwise subsampling led to the expectation that sequencing depth would affect the degree of clonotype sharing among donors. Compared with non-shared clonotypes, clonotypes shared by all four sorted-subset donors had higher generation probabilities. Rarefaction of sorted-subset datasets indicated incomplete sequencing despite the large sequencing depth. The genetic and exposure-history diversity represented was limited by the small number of donors. Naive subsets generally had larger estimated clonotype richness than memory subsets. Only blood was sampled, and tissue TCR repertoires likely differ from those in blood.

TCR CDR3 regions were amplified from genomic DNA by multiplex PCR using the deep immunoSEQ assay. Genomic DNA extracted from each cell subset was distributed evenly over all wells of several immunoSEQ 96-well plates, and each plate served as one replicate. Each replicate PCR for sorted subsets received around 0.2 ug genomic DNA, equal to about 30,000 T cell genomes. The purified libraries were quantified using a Qubit 3.0 fluorometer, sized with a Bioanalyzer 2100, and then quantified again using the KAPA Library Quantification kit. A separate single-read 150-cycle Illumina NextSeq 550 flow cell was used to sequence each immunoSEQ 96-well plate. In the original analysis: Because only junctional sequences without quality scores were contained in the immunoSEQ output, filtering matching that applied to full-length reads could not be performed. To assign V/J genes and CDR3, sequences were annotated against IMGT germline references using PyIR, a Python wrapper for IgBLAST v1.9. Reads with weak V/J assignments (E-value above 1e-6), missing CDR3, stop codons, out-of-frame junctions, or ambiguous translated residues were removed. V3J clonotypes were defined as sequences sharing the same inferred V gene, J gene, and CDR3 amino acid sequence. The percentage overlap between two repertoires was calculated by dividing the number of shared unique clonotypes by the size of the smaller repertoire. Three approaches were used to assess repertoire richness: RTK rarefaction, the Chao1 estimator, and Recon v2.1 estimates of unobserved clonotypes. Generation probabilities were computed with OLGA for all TCRbeta clonotypes obtained by the gDNA method from several donors. This is the immuneACCESS table as TCRdb keeps it, with only in-frame sequences that have V and J called. A part of the clones is gone; compared with another copy, unresolved V genes explain less than half, and the rest is unexplained. That table is the source of V, J and clone size, and D and trimming were worked out from the DNA. Within this sample are more than 80,000 clones, with about two thirds of them counted one time only. Over 35% of the sample rests with the top ten.

The CDR3 contains 12 residues, cysteine and phenylalanine counted. The kept DNA is CDR3 alone, 36 bases in frame from the first base. On this clone: This receptor's antigen is unknown. No base quality values were provided; no much bigger clone lies one nucleotide off. The same CDR3 can be traced to other DNA sequences in this sample.

The donors were healthy, HIV-negative adults who had no recently reported acute infections or vaccinations. Only Caucasian adults living in Nashville, Tennessee, USA were represented among the donors. The CD8 memory samples were a combination of magnetically selected CD45RO+ cells and CCR7-negative CD45RA+ effector memory (TemRA) cells. After blood collection by leukapheresis, PBMCs were isolated using Ficoll-Histopaque density gradient centrifugation and then cryopreserved in the vapor phase of liquid nitrogen. Analytical flow cytometry was used to check the purity and quantity of every magnetically sorted T cell population. From each sorted fraction, genomic DNA was isolated and quantified by UV absorbance on a Nanodrop 2000c.

This TCR came from a man aged 25-45 years in good health. Sequenced material: memory CD8+ T cells sorted from blood. The sample's cell subset or site label, decoded: CD45RO+ cells pooled with CCR7-negative TemRA cells. In this chain, TRBV7-5 is recombined with TRBJ1-1. TRBV7-5 is an annotated pseudogene. The CDR3 corresponds to CASSYENTEAFF. The sequenced DNA is TGTGCCAGCAGCTATGAGAACACTGAAGCTTTCTTT.